The clone carrying this T cell receptor beta chain was observed once. Sequencing was performed with immunoSEQ multiplex PCR; in TCRdb, only in-frame clones are kept and a portion is missing. The profile covers around 260,000 clones, with roughly 90% appearing a single time and around 1.1% taken by the ten largest. This sample stems from a study of blood T cell repertoires in COVID-19. Germline lookup yields CDR1 DFQATT and CDR2 SNEGSKA (reference sequence). The CDR3 runs 11 residues. V was cut by 7 bases and J by 2 bases, with 8 bases left in between. The receptor comes from a woman aged 25-40 years who had recovered from COVID-19. Material: PBMCs or T cells enriched from blood (not recorded which). This rearrangement joins TRBV20-1 to TRBJ2-5, with TRBD2 as a possible D gene (5 bases). CDR3 coding DNA: TGCAGTGGCCGCGGGCAAGAGACCCAGTACTTC. Translation: CSGRGQETQYF.